One and the same sample provided the 8 T cell receptor beta chains below, sequenced in a study of cytomegalovirus exposure and HLA in healthy donors. The primer mix had 60 Vbeta and 13 Jbeta primers. TCRdb keeps only in-frame clones here, not all; method: immunoSEQ multiplex PCR. The sample carries 110,000 to 150,000 clones, about 77% recorded once. Sequenced: PBMCs. These receptors were collected from a male donor in good health and CMV-seronegative.

This clone turned up a few times. The chain carries TRBV30 and TRBJ2-2, with D perhaps matching TRBD1 (5 bases). CDR3 length: 17 amino acids. V was trimmed by 3 bases and J by 0 bases, leaving 17 bases between them. Looked up from germline, CDR1 is GTSNPN and CDR2 is SVGIG (reference sequence). The CDR3: CAWRGKGYHPNTGELFF. The CDR3 DNA sequence: TGTGCCTGGAGAGGGAAGGGGTACCACCCGAACACCGGGGAGCTGTTTTTT.

The chain links TRBV7-3 to TRBJ2-3; 9 positions agree with TRBD2. With V trimmed by 3 bases and J by 0 bases, 4 bases remained unmatched. The CDR3 spans 16 residues. The germline gives CDR1 SGHTA, CDR2 FQGTGA. CDR3 nucleotides: TGTGCCAGCAGCTTGGGAGCGGGGGGAAGCACAGATACGCAGTATTTT. This codes for CASSLGAGGSTDTQYF.

The rearrangement uses TRBV7-9 and TRBJ1-2; D is possibly TRBD1 (6 bases). From germline, CDR1 is SEHNR and CDR2 FQNEAQ (reference sequence). V was cut by 2 bases and J by 4 bases, with 17 bases left in between. The CDR3 has 16 residues. CDR3 sequence: CASSLSRTAFVYGYTF. The CDR3 DNA reads TGTGCCAGCAGCTTAAGCAGGACAGCCTTCGTCTATGGCTACACCTTC.

V usage is TRBV28 and J usage is TRBJ2-2; a possible D gene is TRBD1 (5 bases). Trimming cost V 5 bases and J 5 bases, with 9 bases left between them. There are 13 residues in the CDR3. Germline V gene sequence: CDR1 MDHEN, CDR2 SYDVKM. CDR3 protein: CASSRGPTGELFF. CDR3 nucleotides: TGTGCCAGCAGTAGGGGCCCTACCGGGGAGCTGTTTTTT.

This clone was found once. The chain couples TRBV6-1 to TRBJ2-2, with TRBD1 matching 10 bases. The CDR3 is 16 residues long. Germline lookup yields CDR1 MNHNS and CDR2 SASEGT. The trim removed 4 bases at V and 4 bases at J, leaving 6 bases unmatched. CDR3 DNA sequence: TGTGCCAGCAGTGCGCACCGGGACAGGGGCACCGGGGAGCTGTTTTTT. Protein sequence: CASSAHRDRGTGELFF.

The V gene is TRBV2, the J gene TRBJ2-3; D remains unclear. V was pared by 2 bases and J by 0 bases, with 6 bases between. The CDR3 consists of 14 residues. CDR1 and CDR2 (germline): SNHLY, FYNNEI. For the CDR3, the DNA is TGTGCCAGCAGTGAAAGAGGCAGCACAGATACGCAGTATTTT. Translated: CASSERGSTDTQYF.

J is TRBJ2-1 and V is TRBV7-3, with D perhaps TRBD2 (5 bases). Germline loops: CDR1 SGHTA, CDR2 FQGTGA. V was clipped by 3 bases and J by 2 bases, with 8 bases between them. The CDR3 contains 14 residues. The CDR3 spells CASSFNGAYNEQFF. The CDR3 DNA sequence: TGTGCCAGCAGCTTCAACGGGGCCTACAATGAGCAGTTCTTC. The complete variable domain, with remaining parts taken from reference TRBV7-3 and TRBJ2-1, reads GAGVSQTPSNKVTEKGKYVELRCDPISGHTALYWYRQSLGQGPEFLIYFQGTGAADDSGLPNDRFFAVRPEGSVSTLKIQRTERGDSAVYLCASSFNGAYNEQFFGPGTRLTVL.

Only one count was recorded for this clone. The chain has TRBV11-2 and TRBJ2-6, with TRBD1 as a possible D gene (5 bases). The CDR3 is 14 residues long. Germline CDR1 is SGHAT and CDR2 is FQNNGV. V lost 3 bases and J 3 bases, leaving 6 bases between the germline ends. This CDR3 reads CASSFQGGANVLTF. CDR3 bases: TGTGCCAGCAGCTTCCAGGGTGGGGCCAACGTCCTGACTTTC.